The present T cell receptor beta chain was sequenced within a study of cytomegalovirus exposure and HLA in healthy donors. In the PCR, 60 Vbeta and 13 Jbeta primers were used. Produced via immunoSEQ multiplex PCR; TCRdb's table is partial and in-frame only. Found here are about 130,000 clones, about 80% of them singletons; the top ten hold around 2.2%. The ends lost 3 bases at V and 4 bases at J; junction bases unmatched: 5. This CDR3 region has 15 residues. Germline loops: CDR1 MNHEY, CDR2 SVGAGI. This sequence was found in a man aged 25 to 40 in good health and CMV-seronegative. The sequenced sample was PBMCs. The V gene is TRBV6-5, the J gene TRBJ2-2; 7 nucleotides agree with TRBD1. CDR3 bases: TGTGCCAGCAGTTATGACAGGGTCGGCACCGGGGAGCTGTTTTTT. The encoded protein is CASSYDRVGTGELFF.